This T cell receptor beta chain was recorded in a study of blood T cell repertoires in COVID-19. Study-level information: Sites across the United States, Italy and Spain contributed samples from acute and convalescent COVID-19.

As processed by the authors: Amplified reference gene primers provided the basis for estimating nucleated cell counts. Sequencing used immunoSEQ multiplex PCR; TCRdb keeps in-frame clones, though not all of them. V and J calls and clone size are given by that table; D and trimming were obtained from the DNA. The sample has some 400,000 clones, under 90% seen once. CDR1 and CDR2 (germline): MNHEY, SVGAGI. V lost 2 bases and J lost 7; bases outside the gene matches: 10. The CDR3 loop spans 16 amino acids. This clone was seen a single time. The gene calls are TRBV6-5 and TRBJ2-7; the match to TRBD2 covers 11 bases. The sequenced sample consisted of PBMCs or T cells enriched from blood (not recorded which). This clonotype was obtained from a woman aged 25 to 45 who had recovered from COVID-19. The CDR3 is CASSYATSGRLGEQYF. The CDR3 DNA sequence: TGTGCCAGCAGTTACGCTACTAGCGGGAGATTGGGGGAGCAGTACTTC.